Listed below are T cell receptor beta chains from one sample, sequenced in a study of cytomegalovirus exposure and HLA in healthy donors. Profiling relied on immunoSEQ multiplex PCR, and the TCRdb table lists in-frame clones only, not all of them. The top ten clones hold around 1.7% of a sample with approximately 200,000 clones, over 75% of them seen once. Sample: PBMCs. The receptors come from a man younger than 35 in good health and CMV-seronegative. The CDR3 runs from the conserved cysteine through the conserved F or W. The order of the fields is V gene, D gene, J gene, clone size, CDR3 DNA, CDR3 protein. D genes are given only for firm matches. Part of the rows lack a size; the others show once, few, many or a class for expanded clones.

V: TRBV29-1
D: .
J: TRBJ2-2
size: .
DNA: TGCAGCGTTAGGATCGGCGGTGCCGGGGAGCTGTTTTTT
CDR3: CSVRIGGAGELFF

V: TRBV7-6
D: TRBD1
J: TRBJ1-5
size: .
DNA: TGTGCCAGCAGCTTCGGAACAGGGGGAGGCAATCAGCCCCAGCATTTT
CDR3: CASSFGTGGGNQPQHF

V: TRBV29-1
D: TRBD1
J: TRBJ1-2
size: .
DNA: TGCAGCGCCATCTTGGGACAGGGGGCGCGAGGCTACACCTTC
CDR3: CSAILGQGARGYTF

V: TRBV7-2
D: .
J: TRBJ1-2
size: .
DNA: TGTGCCAGCAGCCGCACAGGGTGGAGCTATGGCTACACCTTC
CDR3: CASSRTGWSYGYTF

V: TRBV5-6
D: TRBD1
J: TRBJ2-2
size: .
DNA: TGTGCCAGCAGCCAGGGACAGCCGACCGGGGAGCTGTTTTTT
CDR3: CASSQGQPTGELFF

V: TRBV19
D: TRBD2
J: TRBJ2-2
size: .
DNA: TGTGCCAGTAACCTTCTAGCGGGGGACCTGTTTTTT
CDR3: CASNLLAGDLFF

V: TRBV11-3
D: .
J: TRBJ2-1
size: .
DNA: TGTGCCAGCAGCGAGTATCCTAATGAGCAGTTCTTC
CDR3: CASSEYPNEQFF

V: TRBV28
D: .
J: TRBJ2-7
size: .
DNA: TGTGCCAGCAGTACCCTACAGGGTCTGGGCCTTTTATCGCCCCTCTACGAGCAGTACTTC
CDR3: CASSTLQGLGLLSPLYEQYF

V: TRBV11-3
D: .
J: TRBJ2-1
size: .
DNA: TGTGCCAGCAGTAATGGACAACCCTACAATGAGCAGTTCTTC
CDR3: CASSNGQPYNEQFF

V: TRBV2
D: TRBD1
J: TRBJ1-6
size: .
DNA: TGTGCCAGCAGCAGGGACAGCTCCTATAATTCACCCCTCCACTTT
CDR3: CASSRDSSYNSPLHF

V: TRBV18
D: TRBD1
J: TRBJ2-2
size: once
DNA: TGTGCCAGCTCACCACAAAGGACAGGGACCGGGGAGCTGTTTTTT
CDR3: CASSPQRTGTGELFF

V: TRBV4-1
D: .
J: TRBJ1-5
size: .
DNA: TGCGCCAGCAGCCAAGATACGGACATTGGGCAGGGGCGCCAGCCCCAGCATTTT
CDR3: CASSQDTDIGQGRQPQHF